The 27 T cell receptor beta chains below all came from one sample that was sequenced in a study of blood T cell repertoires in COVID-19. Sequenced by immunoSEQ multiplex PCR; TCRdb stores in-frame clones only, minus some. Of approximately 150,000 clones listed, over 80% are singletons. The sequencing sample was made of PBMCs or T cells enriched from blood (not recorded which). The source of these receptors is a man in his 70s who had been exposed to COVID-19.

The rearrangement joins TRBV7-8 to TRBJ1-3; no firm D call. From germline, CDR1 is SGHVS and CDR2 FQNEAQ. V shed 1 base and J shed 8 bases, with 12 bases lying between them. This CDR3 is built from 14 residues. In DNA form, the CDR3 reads TGTGCCAGCAGCTTAGATCGGCAGGCAGACACCATATATTTT. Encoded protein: CASSLDRQADTIYF.

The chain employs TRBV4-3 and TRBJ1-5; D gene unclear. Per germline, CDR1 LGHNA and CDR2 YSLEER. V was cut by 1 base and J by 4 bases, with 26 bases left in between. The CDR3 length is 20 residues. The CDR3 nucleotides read TGCGCCAGCAGCCAAGTGGGTGGGAGGTTGCAGGCTCCCCAAAATCAGCCCCAGCATTTT. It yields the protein CASSQVGGRLQAPQNQPQHF.

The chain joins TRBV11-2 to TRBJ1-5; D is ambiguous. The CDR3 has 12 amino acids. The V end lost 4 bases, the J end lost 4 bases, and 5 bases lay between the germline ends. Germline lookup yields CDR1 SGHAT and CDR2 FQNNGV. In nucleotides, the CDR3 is TGTGCCAGCAGCTCACAGAATCAGCCCCAGCATTTT. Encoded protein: CASSSQNQPQHF. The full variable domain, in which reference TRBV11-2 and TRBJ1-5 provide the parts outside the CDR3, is EAGVAQSPRYKIIEKRQSVAFWCNPISGHATLYWYQQILGQGPKLLIQFQNNGVVDDSQLPKDRFSAERLKGVDSTLKIQPAKLEDSAVYLCASSSQNQPQHFGDGTRLSIL.

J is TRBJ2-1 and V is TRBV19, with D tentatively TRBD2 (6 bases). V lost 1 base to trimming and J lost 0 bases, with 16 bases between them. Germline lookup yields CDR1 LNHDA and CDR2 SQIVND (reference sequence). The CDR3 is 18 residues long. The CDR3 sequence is CASSIGAIGGSSYNEQFF. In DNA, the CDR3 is TGTGCCAGTAGTATAGGGGCGATTGGGGGGAGCTCCTACAATGAGCAGTTCTTC.

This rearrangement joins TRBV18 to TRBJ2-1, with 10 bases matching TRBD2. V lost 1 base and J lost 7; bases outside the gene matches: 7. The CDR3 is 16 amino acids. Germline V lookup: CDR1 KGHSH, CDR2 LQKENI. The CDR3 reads CASSPLPPSGRNEQFF. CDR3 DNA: TGTGCCAGCTCACCACTCCCCCCTAGCGGGAGAAATGAGCAGTTCTTC. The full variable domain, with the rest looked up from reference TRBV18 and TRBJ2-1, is NAGVMQNPRHLVRRRGQEARLRCSPMKGHSHVYWYRQLPEEGLKFMVYLQKENIIDESGMPKERFSAEFPKEGPSILRIQQVVRGDSAAYFCASSPLPPSGRNEQFFGPGTRLTVL.

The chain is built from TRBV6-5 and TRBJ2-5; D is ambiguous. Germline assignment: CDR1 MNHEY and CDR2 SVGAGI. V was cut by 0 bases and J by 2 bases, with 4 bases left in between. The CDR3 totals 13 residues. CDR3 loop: CASSYSRQETQYF. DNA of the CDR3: TGTGCCAGCAGTTACTCGCGTCAAGAGACCCAGTACTTC.

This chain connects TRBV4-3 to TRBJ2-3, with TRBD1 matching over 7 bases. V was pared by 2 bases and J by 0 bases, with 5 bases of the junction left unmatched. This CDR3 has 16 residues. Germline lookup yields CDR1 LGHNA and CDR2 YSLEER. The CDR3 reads CASSQRTGSSTDTQYF. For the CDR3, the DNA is TGCGCCAGCAGCCAAAGGACAGGATCTAGCACAGATACGCAGTATTTT.

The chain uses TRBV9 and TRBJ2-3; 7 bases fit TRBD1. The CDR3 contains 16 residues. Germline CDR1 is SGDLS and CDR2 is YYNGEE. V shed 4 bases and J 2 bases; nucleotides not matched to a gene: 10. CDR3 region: CASSPGTAINTDTQYF. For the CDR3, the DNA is TGTGCCAGCAGCCCTGGGACAGCGATTAACACAGATACGCAGTATTTT.

CDR3 nucleotides: TGTGCCAGCAGGCCCGGGACAGGTATCGCAACTAATGAAAAACTGTTTTTT. Its translation is CASRPGTGIATNEKLFF. The V gene is TRBV27, the J gene TRBJ1-4, with 8 positions matching TRBD1. Germline CDR1 MNHEY, CDR2 SMNVEV (reference sequence). After removal of 6 bases from V and 0 bases from J, the junction contained 9 bases not matched to a gene. This CDR3 region has 17 residues.

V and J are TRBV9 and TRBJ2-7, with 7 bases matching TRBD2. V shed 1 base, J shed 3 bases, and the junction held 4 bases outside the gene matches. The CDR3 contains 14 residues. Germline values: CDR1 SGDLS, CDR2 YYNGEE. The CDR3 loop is CASSVTSGGYEQYF. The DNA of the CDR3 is TGTGCCAGCAGCGTAACGTCGGGGGGCTACGAGCAGTACTTC.

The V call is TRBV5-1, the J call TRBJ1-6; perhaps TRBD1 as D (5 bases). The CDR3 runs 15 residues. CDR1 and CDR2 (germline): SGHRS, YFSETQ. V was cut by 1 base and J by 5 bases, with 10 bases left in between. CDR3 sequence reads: CASSLQGVDNSPLHF. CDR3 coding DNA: TGCGCCAGCAGCTTGCAAGGGGTTGATAATTCACCCCTCCACTTT. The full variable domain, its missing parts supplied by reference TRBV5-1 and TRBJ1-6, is KAGVTQTPRYLIKTRGQQVTLSCSPISGHRSVSWYQQTPGQGLQFLFEYFSETQRNKGNFPGRFSGRQFSNSRSEMNVSTLELGDSALYLCASSLQGVDNSPLHFGNGTRLTVT.

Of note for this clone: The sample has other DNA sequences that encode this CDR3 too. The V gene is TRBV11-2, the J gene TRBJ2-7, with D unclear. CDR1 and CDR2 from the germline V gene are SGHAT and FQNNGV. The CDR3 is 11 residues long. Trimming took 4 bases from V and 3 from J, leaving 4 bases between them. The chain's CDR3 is CASSSSYEQYF. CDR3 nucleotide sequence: TGTGCCAGCAGCTCTAGCTACGAGCAGTACTTC.

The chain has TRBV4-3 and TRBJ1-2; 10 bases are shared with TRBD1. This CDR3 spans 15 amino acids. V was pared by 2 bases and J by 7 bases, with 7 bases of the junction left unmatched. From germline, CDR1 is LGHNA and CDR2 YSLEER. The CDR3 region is CASSQSPGTGAGYTF. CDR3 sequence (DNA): TGCGCCAGCAGCCAATCCCCCGGGACAGGGGCTGGCTACACCTTC.

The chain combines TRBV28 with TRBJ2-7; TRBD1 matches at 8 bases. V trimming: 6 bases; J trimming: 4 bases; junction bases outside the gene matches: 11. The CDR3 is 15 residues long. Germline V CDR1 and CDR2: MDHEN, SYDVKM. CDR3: CASRIGTGLGYEQYF. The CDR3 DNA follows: TGTGCCAGCAGGATAGGGACAGGCCTAGGGTACGAGCAGTACTTC.

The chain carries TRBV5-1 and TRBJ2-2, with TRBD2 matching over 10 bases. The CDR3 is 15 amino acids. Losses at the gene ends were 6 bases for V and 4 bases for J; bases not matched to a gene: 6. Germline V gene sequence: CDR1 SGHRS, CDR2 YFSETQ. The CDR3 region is CASTPGLAITGELFF. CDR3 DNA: TGCGCCAGCACACCGGGACTAGCGATCACCGGGGAGCTGTTTTTT.

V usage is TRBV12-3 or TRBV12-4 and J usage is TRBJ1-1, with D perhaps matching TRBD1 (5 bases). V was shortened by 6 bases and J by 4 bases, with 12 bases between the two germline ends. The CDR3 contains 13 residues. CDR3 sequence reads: CASRSLGGTEAFF. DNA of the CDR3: TGTGCCAGCAGGTCGTTGGGGGGCACTGAAGCTTTCTTT.

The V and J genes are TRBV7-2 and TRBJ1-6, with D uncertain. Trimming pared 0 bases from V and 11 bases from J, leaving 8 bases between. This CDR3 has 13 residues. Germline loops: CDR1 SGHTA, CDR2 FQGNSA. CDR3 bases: TGTGCCAGCAGCTTAGCTCCTGAGACACCCCTCCACTTT. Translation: CASSLAPETPLHF.

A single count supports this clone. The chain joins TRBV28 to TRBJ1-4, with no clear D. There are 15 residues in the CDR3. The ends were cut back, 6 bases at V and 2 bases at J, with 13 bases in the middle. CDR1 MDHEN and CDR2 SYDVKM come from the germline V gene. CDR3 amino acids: CASRPGLVTNEKLFF. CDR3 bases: TGTGCCAGCAGGCCGGGGTTGGTGACTAATGAAAAACTGTTTTTT.

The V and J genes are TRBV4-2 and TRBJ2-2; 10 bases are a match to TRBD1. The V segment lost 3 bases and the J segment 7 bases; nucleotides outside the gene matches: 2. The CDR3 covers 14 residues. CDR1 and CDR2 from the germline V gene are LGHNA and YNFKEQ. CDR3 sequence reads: CASSQDRGFGELFF. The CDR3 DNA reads TGTGCCAGCAGCCAGGACAGGGGGTTCGGGGAGCTGTTTTTT.

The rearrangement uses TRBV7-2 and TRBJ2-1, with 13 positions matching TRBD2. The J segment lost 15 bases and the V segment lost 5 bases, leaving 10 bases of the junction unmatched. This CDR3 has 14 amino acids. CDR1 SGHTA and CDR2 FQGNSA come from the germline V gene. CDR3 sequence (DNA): TGTGCCAGCAGCCCCCGACTAGCGGGAGGAGACCCGTTCTTC. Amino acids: CASSPRLAGGDPFF.

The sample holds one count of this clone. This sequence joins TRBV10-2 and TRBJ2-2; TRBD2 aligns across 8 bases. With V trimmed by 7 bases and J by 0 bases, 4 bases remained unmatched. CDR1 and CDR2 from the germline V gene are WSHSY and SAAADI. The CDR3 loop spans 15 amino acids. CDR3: CASKVAGPNTGELFF. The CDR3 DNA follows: TGCGCCAGCAAAGTAGCGGGGCCGAACACCGGGGAGCTGTTTTTT.

The CDR3: CASSPSGGSHGYTF. CDR3 coding DNA: TGTGCCAGCTCTCCTTCGGGAGGGAGCCATGGCTACACCTTC. The chain combines TRBV18 with TRBJ1-2; no clear D. Germline V gene sequence: CDR1 KGHSH, CDR2 LQKENI. There are 14 residues in the CDR3. Trimming removed 6 bases from V and 6 bases from J, with 17 bases in between.

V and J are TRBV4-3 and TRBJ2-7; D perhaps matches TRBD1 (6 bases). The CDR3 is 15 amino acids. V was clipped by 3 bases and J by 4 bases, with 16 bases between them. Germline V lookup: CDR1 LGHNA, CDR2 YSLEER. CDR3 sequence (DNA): TGCGCCAGCAGCCAGGCCACAGGGATAGTATACGAGCAGTACTTC. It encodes CASSQATGIVYEQYF.

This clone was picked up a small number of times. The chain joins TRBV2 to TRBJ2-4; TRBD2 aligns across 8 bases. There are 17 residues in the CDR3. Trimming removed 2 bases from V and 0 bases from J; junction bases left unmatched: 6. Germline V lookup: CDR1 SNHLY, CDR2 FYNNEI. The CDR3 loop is CASSERRGGLAKNIQYF. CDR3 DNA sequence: TGTGCCAGCAGTGAACGACGGGGGGGTTTAGCCAAAAACATTCAGTACTTC. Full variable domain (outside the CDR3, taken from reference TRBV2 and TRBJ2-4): EPEVTQTPSHQVTQMGQEVILRCVPISNHLYFYWYRQILGQKVEFLVSFYNNEISEKSEIFDDQFSVERPDGSNFTLKIRSTKLEDSAMYFCASSERRGGLAKNIQYFGAGTRLSVL.

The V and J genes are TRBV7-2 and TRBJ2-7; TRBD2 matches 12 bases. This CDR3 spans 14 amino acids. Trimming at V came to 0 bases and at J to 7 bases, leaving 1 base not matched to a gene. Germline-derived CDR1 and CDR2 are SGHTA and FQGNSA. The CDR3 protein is CASSLALAGGEQYF. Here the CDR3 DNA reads TGTGCCAGCAGCTTAGCACTAGCGGGGGGTGAGCAGTACTTC.

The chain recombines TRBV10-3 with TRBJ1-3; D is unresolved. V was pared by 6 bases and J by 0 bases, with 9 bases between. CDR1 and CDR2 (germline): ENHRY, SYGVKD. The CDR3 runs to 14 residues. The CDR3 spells CAIRQSLSGNTIYF. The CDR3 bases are TGTGCCATCAGACAGTCCCTCTCTGGAAACACCATATATTTT.

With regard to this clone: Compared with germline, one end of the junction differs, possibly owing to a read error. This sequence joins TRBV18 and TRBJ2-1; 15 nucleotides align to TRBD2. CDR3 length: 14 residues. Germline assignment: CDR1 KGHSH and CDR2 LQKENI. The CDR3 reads CASSPGTSGRLSLF. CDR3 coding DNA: TGTGCCAGCTCACCAGGGACTAGCGGGAGGCTTTCACTCTTC.